In this sample, the clone carrying this T cell receptor (beta chain) turned up a few times. The antigen is undetermined. Built from TCR beta cDNA, the libraries had unique molecular identifiers in them. With roughly 0.85 to 11 million T cells as the source, 450,000 to 600,000 cDNA molecules resulted. TCRdb re-called the PCR reads with MiXCR, one entry per CDR3 protein. The top ten hold about 11% of the sample, which has roughly 670,000 distinct CDR3 sequences, 59% seen once. The V gene end was trimmed by 3 bases and the J gene end by 6 bases; junction bases not matched to a gene: 10. The CDR3 consists of 16 residues. CDR1 and CDR2 from the germline V gene are MRHNA and SNTAGT. The data were taken from a study of post-analysis software for immune sequencing data. About the research overall: Disease courses included relapsing-remitting, secondary progressive and progressive-relapsing multiple sclerosis. Points from the study as a whole: Strong same-batch co-clustering of samples appeared with F measure clustering. Relative to controls, patients had five TRBV segments at higher frequency, with TRBV5-6, TRBV5-1 and TRBV20-1 among these. There was significantly lower normalized Chao1 diversity in multiple sclerosis patients than in controls.

The specimen was blood. V is TRBV6-4 and J is TRBJ2-1, with 8 bases aligning to TRBD2. This sequence originates from a girl aged 2 to 9 with multiple sclerosis. The CDR3 loop is CASSETVAGRPNEQFF. In nucleotides, the CDR3 is TGTGCCAGCAGTGAAACCGTAGCGGGGAGGCCCAATGAGCAGTTCTTC.